This entry lists 28 T cell receptor beta chains sequenced from one sample in a study of cytomegalovirus exposure and HLA in healthy donors. This table comes from immunoSEQ multiplex PCR, and its TCRdb copy is limited to in-frame clones, with some not included. Among some 130,000 clones listed, roughly 87% were seen once. Sequencing was performed on PBMCs. The receptor set was obtained from a woman in her late teens or twenties in good health and CMV-seronegative.

The chain carries TRBV19 and TRBJ1-3, with D unresolved. Per the germline V gene, CDR1 is LNHDA and CDR2 is SQIVND (reference sequence). The CDR3 length is 17 residues. The ends were cut back, 7 bases at V and 0 bases at J, with 19 bases in the middle. CDR3 amino acids: CASTPNPTEYSGNTIYF. DNA for the CDR3: TGTGCCAGTACCCCAAACCCGACGGAGTACTCTGGAAACACCATATATTTT.

Written as DNA, the CDR3 is TGTGCCAGCAGCGTCAGACAGGGGCGAAACACCATATATTTT. Amino acid sequence: CASSVRQGRNTIYF. The chain joins TRBV13 to TRBJ1-3, with TRBD1 matching over 8 bases. This CDR3 comprises 14 residues. Germline V CDR1 and CDR2: PRHDT, FYEKMQ (reference sequence). The junction had 5 bases not matched to a gene; V was cut back by 5 bases and J by 5 bases.

This rearrangement joins TRBV27 to TRBJ1-6; a possible D gene is TRBD1 (5 bases). The CDR3 spans 15 residues. Germline lookup yields CDR1 MNHEY and CDR2 SMNVEV (reference sequence). Trimming pared 5 bases from V and 10 bases from J, leaving 18 bases between. This CDR3 is CASSTYRRIWSPLHF. In DNA form, the CDR3 reads TGTGCCAGCAGTACCTACAGGAGAATCTGGTCACCCCTCCACTTT.

This sequence joins TRBV20-1 and TRBJ2-1; D not certain. This CDR3 region has 11 residues. V lost 4 bases, J lost 9 bases, and 10 bases lay in between. Looked up from germline, CDR1 is DFQATT and CDR2 is SNEGSKA (reference sequence). The CDR3 region has the DNA TGCAGTGCTACTCGAGTAGTTGAGCAGTTCTTC. Its translation is CSATRVVEQFF.

The rearrangement links TRBV7-2 to TRBJ2-1; 11 nucleotides align to TRBD2. CDR3 length equals 14 residues. Losses at the gene ends were 5 bases for V and 8 bases for J; bases not matched to a gene: 5. Germline V CDR1 and CDR2: SGHTA, FQGNSA. CDR3 DNA sequence: TGTGCCAGCAGCCTTAGCGGGGGGGCTGATGAGCAGTTCTTC. Protein product: CASSLSGGADEQFF.

This chain uses TRBV27 with TRBJ2-7; 8 bases fit TRBD1. The V and J ends lost 3 bases and 4 bases, in that order; junction bases with no gene match: 5. Germline V lookup: CDR1 MNHEY, CDR2 SMNVEV (reference sequence). This CDR3 spans 14 amino acids. CDR3 nucleotide sequence: TGTGCCAGCAGTTTTGGGACAGGCCTTTACGAGCAGTACTTC. Translated, it gives CASSFGTGLYEQYF.

The chain employs TRBV7-9 and TRBJ2-3, with TRBD1 matching 10 bases. The V and J ends lost 5 bases and 4 bases, in that order; junction bases with no gene match: 12. Germline CDR1 and CDR2: SEHNR and FQNEAQ (reference sequence). The CDR3 is 17 residues long. CDR3 sequence reads: CASSSMATTGGADTQYF. CDR3 sequence (DNA): TGTGCCAGCAGCAGTATGGCAACGACAGGGGGCGCAGATACGCAGTATTTT.

The count of this clone is one. The V gene is TRBV6-6, the J gene TRBJ1-5; TRBD1 matches 7 bases. The CDR3 consists of 15 residues. Per the germline V gene, CDR1 is MNHNY and CDR2 is SVGAGI (reference sequence). The J segment lost 11 bases and the V segment lost 4 bases, leaving 14 bases of the junction unmatched. CDR3 in amino acids: CASSSVAGQSLAQHF. The CDR3, as DNA: TGTGCCAGCAGTTCTGTCGCGGGACAGTCATTGGCCCAGCATTTT.

J is TRBJ2-5 and V is TRBV5-6, with D perhaps matching TRBD1 (6 bases). There are 15 residues in the CDR3. The V and J ends lost 4 bases and 5 bases respectively, with 18 bases between them. The germline gives CDR1 SGHDT, CDR2 YYEEEE. As DNA, the CDR3 is TGTGCCAGCAGCCCTCAGGGGATACCAAGCGAGACCCAGTACTTC. Amino acids: CASSPQGIPSETQYF.

This chain uses TRBV6-6 with TRBJ2-5; no definite D call. CDR1 is MNHNY and CDR2 is SVGAGI in the germline V gene (reference sequence). The CDR3 consists of 14 residues. The ends were cut back, 7 bases at V and 1 base at J, with 13 bases in the middle. The CDR3 nucleotides are TGTGCCAGCACCTACGGTCCAGGCCAAGAGACCCAGTACTTC. Residues: CASTYGPGQETQYF.

The CDR3 coding sequence is TGTGCCAGCAGCCAGTCGTTTAGGGGGAGCACAGATACGCAGTATTTT. This gives the protein CASSQSFRGSTDTQYF. The gene calls are TRBV4-2 and TRBJ2-3, with D possibly matching TRBD1 (6 bases). The V end was cut by 3 bases, the J end by 0 bases, with 13 bases between. This CDR3 comprises 16 residues. From germline, CDR1 is LGHNA and CDR2 YNFKEQ.

The rearrangement joins TRBV6-1 to TRBJ1-2; D gene ambiguous. Germline assignment: CDR1 MNHNS and CDR2 SASEGT. The CDR3 is 10 residues long. V lost 3 bases and J lost 8, with 4 bases in between. CDR3 nucleotides: TGTGCCAGCAGTGAGCAGGGCTACACCTTC. Translating it yields CASSEQGYTF.

The chain links TRBV9 to TRBJ2-2; 9 bases align to TRBD1. Germline lookup yields CDR1 SGDLS and CDR2 YYNGEE. J lost 8 bases, V lost 4 bases, and 9 bases had no gene match. This CDR3 region has 15 residues. The CDR3, as DNA: TGTGCCAGCAGCCCGCGACAGGGGGGATGGGGGGAGCTGTTTTTT. It specifies CASSPRQGGWGELFF.

The J gene is TRBJ2-2, the V gene TRBV5-1; TRBD1 is a possible D gene (5 bases). The CDR3 runs 14 residues. The germline V and J ends were trimmed by 3 bases and 6 bases, with 12 bases remaining between them. CDR1 is SGHRS and CDR2 is YFSETQ in the germline V gene. The CDR3 coding sequence is TGCGCCAGCAGCTGGGGCGAGCGCGCCGGGGAGCTGTTTTTT. It encodes CASSWGERAGELFF.

The chain uses TRBV5-1 and TRBJ2-6; 7 positions agree with TRBD1. The V segment lost 3 bases and the J segment 0 bases; nucleotides outside the gene matches: 9. CDR1 is SGHRS and CDR2 is YFSETQ in the germline V gene. The CDR3 sequence is 18 residues long. CDR3 sequence (DNA): TGCGCCAGCAGCTGGGGACCGGGACAGACCTCTGGGGCCAACGTCCTGACTTTC. Translation: CASSWGPGQTSGANVLTF.

This chain links TRBV6-5 with TRBJ1-2; D unclear. The CDR3 runs to 14 residues. The V gene lost 0 bases and the J gene lost 6 bases, with 11 bases spanning the gap. Germline values: CDR1 MNHEY, CDR2 SVGAGI. CDR3 DNA sequence: TGTGCCAGCAGTTACTCGGGAGGGTTGGATGGCTACACCTTC. Its translation is CASSYSGGLDGYTF.

This chain connects TRBV19 to TRBJ1-2; perhaps TRBD1 as D (6 bases). Germline V gives CDR1 LNHDA, CDR2 SQIVND (reference sequence). The V gene lost 3 bases and the J gene lost 2 bases, with 13 bases spanning the gap. The CDR3 is 15 amino acids. CDR3 region: CASSIVGQNNYGYTF. The CDR3 bases are TGTGCCAGTAGTATTGTCGGACAGAACAACTATGGCTACACCTTC.

In the case of this clone: The junction departs from germline at one end; a sequencing error may be responsible. The chain carries TRBV10-3 and TRBJ1-1, with D unclear. Germline CDR1 is ENHRY and CDR2 is SYGVKD. CDR3 length: 13 residues. This CDR3 reads CAISEQMNTEAFF. The CDR3 DNA is TGTGCCATAAGTGAACAGATGAACACTGAAGCTTTCTTT.

This clone has a single count. The chain joins TRBV11-2 to TRBJ1-1; 9 bases map to TRBD1. Germline V lookup: CDR1 SGHAT, CDR2 FQNNGV. The CDR3 is 18 amino acids. The J segment lost 0 bases and the V segment lost 1 base, leaving 9 bases of the junction unmatched. CDR3 loop: CASSLGPFRDRVNTEAFF. CDR3 sequence (DNA): TGTGCCAGCAGCTTAGGCCCGTTCCGGGACAGGGTGAACACTGAAGCTTTCTTT.

This chain uses TRBV2 with TRBJ1-2; D not resolved. Per the germline V gene, CDR1 is SNHLY and CDR2 is FYNNEI. CDR3 length: 12 residues. Trimming stripped 4 bases from V and 2 bases from J, with 5 bases between. The CDR3 nucleotides read TGTGCCAGCAGTGCAGAAAACTATGGCTACACCTTC. Its protein is CASSAENYGYTF. Full variable domain (rest looked up from reference TRBV2 and TRBJ1-2): EPEVTQTPSHQVTQMGQEVILRCVPISNHLYFYWYRQILGQKVEFLVSFYNNEISEKSEIFDDQFSVERPDGSNFTLKIRSTKLEDSAMYFCASSAENYGYTFGSGTRLTVV.

This clone was seen only a few times. The chain joins TRBV2 to TRBJ1-1, with 9 bases aligning to TRBD1. Germline loops: CDR1 SNHLY, CDR2 FYNNEI. V was clipped by 6 bases and J by 3 bases; unmatched bases: 8. The CDR3 totals 15 residues. Here the CDR3 DNA reads TGTGCCAGCAGCGAACAGGGGGCAGACCACACTGAAGCTTTCTTT. This gives the protein CASSEQGADHTEAFF.

The chain is built from TRBV11-2 and TRBJ2-7, with 15 bases matching TRBD2. CDR1 is SGHAT, CDR2 FQNNGV, per germline. V shed 1 base and J 2 bases; nucleotides not matched to a gene: 0. This CDR3 is 16 amino acids long. The CDR3 region is CASSLGTSGGAYEQYF. The CDR3, as DNA: TGTGCCAGCAGCTTAGGGACTAGCGGGGGGGCCTACGAGCAGTACTTC.

The rearrangement links TRBV19 to TRBJ2-3, with 11 nucleotides matching TRBD2. The ends lost 2 bases at V and 4 bases at J; junction bases unmatched: 11. CDR1 and CDR2 (germline): LNHDA, SQIVND (reference sequence). The CDR3 sequence is 18 residues long. This CDR3 reads CASSIFSATSGDADTQYF. CDR3 DNA: TGTGCCAGTAGTATATTTAGTGCGACTAGCGGGGACGCAGATACGCAGTATTTT.

V gene TRBV21-1 combines with J gene TRBJ2-7; the table's D call of TRBD2 was not tested on the DNA. TRBV21-1 is designated a pseudogene. There are 15 residues in the CDR3. The CDR3 DNA is TGTGCCAGCAGCAAAGGTTCTCCGCGCGATTACGAGCAGTACTTC. This codes for CASSKGSPRDYEQYF.

The chain uses TRBV5-1 and TRBJ1-1; 7 bases line up with TRBD1. The CDR3 consists of 17 residues. The germline V gene has CDR1 SGHRS and CDR2 YFSETQ. The ends lost 0 bases at V and 0 bases at J; junction bases unmatched: 8. CDR3 sequence reads: CASSLEQGLGLNTEAFF. CDR3 sequence (DNA): TGCGCCAGCAGCTTGGAACAGGGGTTGGGCTTGAACACTGAAGCTTTCTTT. Looking up the rest from reference TRBV5-1 and TRBJ1-1 gives the full variable domain: KAGVTQTPRYLIKTRGQQVTLSCSPISGHRSVSWYQQTPGQGLQFLFEYFSETQRNKGNFPGRFSGRQFSNSRSEMNVSTLELGDSALYLCASSLEQGLGLNTEAFFGQGTRLTVV.

The V call is TRBV12-5, the J call TRBJ1-1; a possible D gene is TRBD1 (6 bases). The length of the CDR3 is 13 residues. From germline, CDR1 is LGHNT and CDR2 FRNRAP. V gave up 7 bases and J gave up 10 bases, with 19 bases separating them. The CDR3 bases are TGTGCTAGTGCCCAGGACAGAATAGGCAGAGCTTTCTTT. Encoded protein: CASAQDRIGRAFF.

V usage is TRBV19 and J usage is TRBJ1-5; no definite D call. V shed 4 bases and J shed 3 bases, with 7 bases lying between them. Germline assignment: CDR1 LNHDA and CDR2 SQIVND (reference sequence). The CDR3 sequence is 13 residues long. The CDR3 here is CASSRWANQPQHF. CDR3 in DNA: TGTGCCAGTAGTAGGTGGGCCAATCAGCCCCAGCATTTT.

V gene TRBV7-6 combines with J gene TRBJ1-5; D is perhaps TRBD1 (6 bases). The CDR3 covers 14 residues. Germline V gives CDR1 SGHVS, CDR2 FNYEAQ. Trimming left V 5 bases short and J 7 bases short, with 15 bases between. Here the CDR3 reads CASSPSPTGQPQHF. CDR3 nucleotides: TGTGCCAGCAGCCCTTCACCCACAGGGCAGCCCCAGCATTTT.